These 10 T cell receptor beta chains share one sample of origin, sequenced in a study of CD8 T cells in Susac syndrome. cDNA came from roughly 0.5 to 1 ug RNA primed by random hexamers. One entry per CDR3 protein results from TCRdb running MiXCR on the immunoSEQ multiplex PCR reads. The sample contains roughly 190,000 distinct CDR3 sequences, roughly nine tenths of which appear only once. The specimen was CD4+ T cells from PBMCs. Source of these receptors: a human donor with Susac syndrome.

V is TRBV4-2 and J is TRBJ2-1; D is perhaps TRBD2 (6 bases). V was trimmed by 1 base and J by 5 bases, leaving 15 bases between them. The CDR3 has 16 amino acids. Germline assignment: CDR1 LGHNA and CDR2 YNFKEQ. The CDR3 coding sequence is TGTGCCAGCAGCCAAGGTCTAGGGACTGGAAACAATGAGCAGTTCTTC. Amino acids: CASSQGLGTGNNEQFF.

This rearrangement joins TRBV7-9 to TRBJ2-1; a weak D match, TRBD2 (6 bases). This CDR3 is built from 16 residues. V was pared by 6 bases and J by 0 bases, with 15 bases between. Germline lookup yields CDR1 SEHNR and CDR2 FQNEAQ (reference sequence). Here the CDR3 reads CASRTSVGSSYNEQFF. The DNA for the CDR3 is TGTGCCAGCAGGACCTCGGTCGGGAGCTCCTACAATGAGCAGTTCTTC.

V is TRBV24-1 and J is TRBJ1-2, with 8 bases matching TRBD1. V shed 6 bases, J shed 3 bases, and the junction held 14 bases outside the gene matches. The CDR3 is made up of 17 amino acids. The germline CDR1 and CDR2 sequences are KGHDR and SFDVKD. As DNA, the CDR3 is TGTGCCACCAGTAAGGGACAGGCCTTCAAAACCTACTATGGCTACACCTTC. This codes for CATSKGQAFKTYYGYTF.

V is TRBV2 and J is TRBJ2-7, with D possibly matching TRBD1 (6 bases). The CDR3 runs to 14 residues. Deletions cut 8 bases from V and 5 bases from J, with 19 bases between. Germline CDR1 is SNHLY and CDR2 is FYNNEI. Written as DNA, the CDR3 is TGTGCCAGCGTTCCGACGGGACAAACCAACGAGCAGTACTTC. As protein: CASVPTGQTNEQYF.

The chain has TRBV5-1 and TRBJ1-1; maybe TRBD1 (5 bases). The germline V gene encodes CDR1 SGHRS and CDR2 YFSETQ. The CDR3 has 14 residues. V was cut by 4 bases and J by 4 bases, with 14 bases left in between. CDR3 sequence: CASSTAGASTEAFF. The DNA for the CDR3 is TGCGCCAGCAGCACCGCCGGGGCCAGCACTGAAGCTTTCTTT.

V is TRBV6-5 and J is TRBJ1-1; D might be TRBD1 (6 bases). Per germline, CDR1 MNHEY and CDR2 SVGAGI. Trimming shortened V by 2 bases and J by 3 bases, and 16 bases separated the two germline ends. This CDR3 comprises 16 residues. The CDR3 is CASSYLGGGGYTEAFF. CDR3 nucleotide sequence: TGTGCCAGCAGTTACCTGGGGGGGGGCGGTTACACTGAAGCTTTCTTT.

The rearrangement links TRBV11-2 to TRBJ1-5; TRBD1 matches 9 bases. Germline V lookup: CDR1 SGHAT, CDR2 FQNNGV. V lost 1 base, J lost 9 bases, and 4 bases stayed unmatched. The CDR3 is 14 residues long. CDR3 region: CASSLGQGERPQHF. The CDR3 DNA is TGTGCCAGCAGCTTAGGACAGGGGGAGAGGCCCCAGCATTTT.

As DNA, the CDR3 is TGTGCCAGTAGTATAGGGGTTGACTTCGGGAGGCAGCCCCAGCATTTT. Translation gives CASSIGVDFGRQPQHF. The J gene is TRBJ1-5, the V gene TRBV19; unclear D gene. CDR3 length equals 16 residues. V was trimmed by 1 base and J by 7 bases, leaving 17 bases between them. Germline V gene lookup returns CDR1 LNHDA and CDR2 SQIVND (reference sequence).

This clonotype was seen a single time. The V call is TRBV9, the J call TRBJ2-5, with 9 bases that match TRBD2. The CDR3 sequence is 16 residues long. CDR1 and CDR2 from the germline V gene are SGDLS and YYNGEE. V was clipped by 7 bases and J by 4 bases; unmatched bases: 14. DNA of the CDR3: TGTGCCAGCGGGAGGGGACTAGCCGAGTTTTCAGAGACCCAGTACTTC. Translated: CASGRGLAEFSETQYF. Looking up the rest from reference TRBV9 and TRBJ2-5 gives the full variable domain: DSGVTQTPKHLITATGQRVTLRCSPRSGDLSVYWYQQSLDQGLQFLIQYYNGEERAKGNILERFSAQQFPDLHSELNLSSLELGDSALYFCASGRGLAEFSETQYFGPGTRLLVL.

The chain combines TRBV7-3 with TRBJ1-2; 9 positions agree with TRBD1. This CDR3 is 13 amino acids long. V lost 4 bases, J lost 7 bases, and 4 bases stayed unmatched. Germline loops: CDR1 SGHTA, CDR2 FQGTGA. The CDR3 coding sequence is TGTGCCAGCAGCTCCGGGACAGGGAGTGGCTACACCTTC. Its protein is CASSSGTGSGYTF. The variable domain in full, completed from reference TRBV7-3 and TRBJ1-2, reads GAGVSQTPSNKVTEKGKYVELRCDPISGHTALYWYRQSLGQGPEFLIYFQGTGAADDSGLPNDRFFAVRPEGSVSTLKIQRTERGDSAVYLCASSSGTGSGYTFGSGTRLTVV.